This TCR beta chain was retrieved from a study of T cell repertoires in cytomegalovirus infection. Across the study: Matching HLA type, along with CMV infection, was indicated by public TCR beta signatures.

Germline CDR1 and CDR2: MNHEY and SVGAGI. This CDR3 has 16 amino acids. V lost 1 base and J lost 2, with 15 bases in between. Overall study results and limits: Summed frequency of shared TCR beta families picked out CMV carriers who also had the relevant HLA.

As for this clonotype: Its antigen is unidentified.

TCRdb fed the reads into MiXCR, producing one record per CDR3 protein. The table records around 710,000 distinct CDR3 sequences, around 29% of them present only once. Sequenced material: cultured CD8+ T cells from PBMCs, taken from culture after CMV antigen stimulation. The chain uses TRBV6-5 and TRBJ2-7; tentative D call: TRBD1 (5 bases). The receptor was derived from a human donor in good health (CMV status not recorded). Some clones in this sample may be carry-over from other donors' samples. CDR3 protein: CASSYYRQPNPYEQYF. CDR3 nucleotides: TGTGCCAGCAGTTACTACCGACAGCCGAACCCCTACGAGCAGTACTTC.